This TCR beta chain is from a study of OX40 agonist ivuxolimab in advanced cancers. Background on the study: The diagnoses of dose-escalation patients were hepatocellular carcinoma, melanoma, renal cell or head and neck cancer.

Clones were read by immunoSEQ multiplex PCR, and TCRdb kept only the in-frame ones, dropping some. This sample has about 70,000 clones; 85% to 90% occur once, and the top ten carry roughly 2.4%. The TCR comes from an adult with an advanced solid tumor such as melanoma, head and neck, liver or kidney cancer. This specimen consisted of CD4+ or CD8+ T cells sorted from blood, obtained in a trial of the OX40 agonist ivuxolimab.

The CDR3 loop reads CASREGPSTDTQYF. The CDR3 DNA reads TGCGCCAGCAGGGAGGGTCCCAGCACAGATACGCAGTATTTT. The chain couples TRBV5-1 to TRBJ2-3; tentative D call: TRBD2 (6 bases). V was shortened by 5 bases and J by 0 bases, with 10 bases between the two germline ends. Per germline, CDR1 SGHRS and CDR2 YFSETQ. The CDR3 length is 14 residues.